This T cell receptor beta chain appears in the sequencing data of a study of response to subunit inactivated influenza vaccine. Study conclusions and caveats: Authors suggested seasonal influenza vaccinations each recruit few new T cells.

A single record per CDR3 protein comes from TCRdb applying MiXCR to the RT-PCR reads. The repertoire includes about half a million distinct CDR3 sequences, approximately 9.9% of them detected once, and approximately 12% sits in the top ten. This clonotype was found a few times. What it binds is unknown. Germline V CDR1 and CDR2: LGHNA, YNFKEQ. This CDR3 is built from 15 residues. Unmatched junction bases numbered 12, after V lost 3 bases and J lost 8 bases. The chain recombines TRBV4-2 with TRBJ1-2; 7 bases match TRBD1. The sequence was obtained from a man aged 50 or older who received an inactivated influenza vaccine. This sample comprised PBMCs from blood, obtained more than 35 days after vaccination. The CDR3 coding sequence is TGTGCCAGCAGCCACGACCAAGGGGGCGCCCGGGGCTACACCTTC. Translation gives CASSHDQGGARGYTF.